The rows below give T cell receptor beta chains drawn from one sample of a study of liver allograft versus peripheral blood T cells. MiXCR, applied by TCRdb to the reads, yields one record per CDR3 protein. There are about 5,200 distinct CDR3 sequences in the sample; 17% occur only once, and 50% to 70% lies in the top ten. All receptors come from a human patient who had a liver transplant. Some of these T cells may belong to the graft donor. Both conserved end residues are part of each CDR3. D genes are given only for firm matches. The size of a clone is reported for some rows only, either as once, few or many, or as a class for expanded clones.

V gene: TRBV27; clone size: .; J gene: TRBJ1-5; D gene: TRBD1; CDR3 DNA: TGTGCCAGCAGCTACAGGGGGATCAATCAGCCCCAGCATTTT; CDR3 protein: CASSYRGINQPQHF
V gene: TRBV30; clone size: few; J gene: TRBJ1-1; D gene: .; CDR3 DNA: TGTGCCTGGAGTCCGGGGGTGAACACTGAAGCTTTCTTT; CDR3 protein: CAWSPGVNTEAFF
V gene: TRBV6-2/TRBV6-3; clone size: many; J gene: TRBJ2-2; D gene: .; CDR3 DNA: TGTGCCAGCAGTCCCTTCCGCGGGGGGGAGCTGTTTTTT; CDR3 protein: CASSPFRGGELFF
V gene: TRBV24-1; clone size: many; J gene: TRBJ1-5; D gene: .; CDR3 DNA: TGTGCCACCAGTGATTACGGTGGAGATCAGCCCCAGCATTTT; CDR3 protein: CATSDYGGDQPQHF
V gene: TRBV19; clone size: hyperexpanded; J gene: TRBJ2-2; D gene: .; CDR3 DNA: TGTGCCAGTAATATGGGGTGGGCAGTCGCGGAGCTGTTTTTT; CDR3 protein: CASNMGWAVAELFF
V gene: TRBV6-1; clone size: medium-sized; J gene: TRBJ2-1; D gene: TRBD2; CDR3 DNA: TGTGCCAGCAGTGAATTAGCGGGAGGGAGGCATGAGCAGTTCTTC; CDR3 protein: CASSELAGGRHEQFF
V gene: TRBV5-4; clone size: few; J gene: TRBJ1-2; D gene: .; CDR3 DNA: TGTGCCAGCAGCCCTTCGGGGTATGGCTACACCTTC; CDR3 protein: CASSPSGYGYTF
V gene: TRBV11-2; clone size: .; J gene: TRBJ1-5; D gene: .; CDR3 DNA: TGTGCCAGCAGCTTAGTGGCCGGGAGGTTTGAGCCCCAGCATTTT; CDR3 protein: CASSLVAGRFEPQHF
V gene: TRBV20-1; clone size: .; J gene: TRBJ1-2; D gene: .; CDR3 DNA: TGCAGTGCTAGAGATGGGGGGCAGGACTATGGCTACACCTTC; CDR3 protein: CSARDGGQDYGYTF
V gene: TRBV28; clone size: many; J gene: TRBJ1-1; D gene: TRBD1; CDR3 DNA: TGTGCCAGCAGAACGGGACAGGGGAACACTGAAGCTTTCTTT; CDR3 protein: CASRTGQGNTEAFF
V gene: TRBV27; clone size: many; J gene: TRBJ1-2; D gene: .; CDR3 DNA: TGTGCCAGCAGTTCTGACGGCGACTATGGCTACACCTTC; CDR3 protein: CASSSDGDYGYTF
V gene: TRBV7-2; clone size: many; J gene: TRBJ2-2; D gene: TRBD2; CDR3 DNA: TGTGCCAGCAGACTTGGACTAGCGAGAACCGGGGAGCTGTTTTTT; CDR3 protein: CASRLGLARTGELFF
V gene: TRBV30; clone size: many; J gene: TRBJ2-2; D gene: .; CDR3 DNA: TGTGCCTGGAGGGGCGGGACGAACACCGGGGAGCTGTTTTTT; CDR3 protein: CAWRGGTNTGELFF
V gene: TRBV19; clone size: medium-sized; J gene: TRBJ1-2; D gene: .; CDR3 DNA: TGTGCCAGTAGTATGTGGATTAATGGCTACACCTTC; CDR3 protein: CASSMWINGYTF
V gene: TRBV27; clone size: few; J gene: TRBJ2-2; D gene: TRBD2; CDR3 DNA: TGTGCCAGCAGTCCCTACGGACTAGCGATCAACACCGGGGAGCTGTTTTTT; CDR3 protein: CASSPYGLAINTGELFF
V gene: TRBV15; clone size: .; J gene: TRBJ2-1; D gene: .; CDR3 DNA: TGTGCCACCAGTCATACGGACCATGGAGACAATGAGCAGTTCTTC; CDR3 protein: CATSHTDHGDNEQFF
V gene: TRBV10-2; clone size: .; J gene: TRBJ2-7; D gene: TRBD1; CDR3 DNA: TGCGCCAGCAACCCGGGACAGGGATTCTCCTACGAGCAGTACTTC; CDR3 protein: CASNPGQGFSYEQYF
V gene: TRBV5-4; clone size: many; J gene: TRBJ2-1; D gene: TRBD2; CDR3 DNA: TGTGCCAGCAGCTTGGCCAGTCTAGCGGGGTACAATGAGCAGTTCTTC; CDR3 protein: CASSLASLAGYNEQFF
V gene: TRBV5-4; clone size: many; J gene: TRBJ2-5; D gene: .; CDR3 DNA: TGTGCCAGCAGCCCGGACGTACAGACCCAGTACTTC; CDR3 protein: CASSPDVQTQYF
V gene: TRBV12-3/TRBV12-4; clone size: few; J gene: TRBJ2-4; D gene: .; CDR3 DNA: TGTGCCAGCAGTCCCCTGGACGGATACAAAAACATTCAGTACTTC; CDR3 protein: CASSPLDGYKNIQYF
V gene: TRBV5-4; clone size: few; J gene: TRBJ2-1; D gene: TRBD2; CDR3 DNA: TGTGCCAGCAGCTCCGGACTAGCGGGAACGAATGAGCAGTTCTTC; CDR3 protein: CASSSGLAGTNEQFF
V gene: TRBV12-3/TRBV12-4; clone size: .; J gene: TRBJ1-5; D gene: .; CDR3 DNA: TGTGCCAGCAGGTTGGGAACAGGGAATCGCAATCAGCCCCAGCATTTT; CDR3 protein: CASRLGTGNRNQPQHF
V gene: TRBV6-1; clone size: medium-sized; J gene: TRBJ2-6; D gene: .; CDR3 DNA: TGTGCCAGCAGTGAGGGGTCTGGGGCCAACGTCCTGACTTTC; CDR3 protein: CASSEGSGANVLTF
V gene: TRBV27; clone size: many; J gene: TRBJ2-7; D gene: TRBD1; CDR3 DNA: TGTGCCAGCAGTTTAAAGGGGGCCCAGCCGGACGAGCAGTACTTC; CDR3 protein: CASSLKGAQPDEQYF
V gene: TRBV27; clone size: medium-sized; J gene: TRBJ2-2; D gene: .; CDR3 DNA: TGTGCCAGCAGCTTCATCGGGGGCGCCGCGGACACCGGGGAGCTGTTTTTT; CDR3 protein: CASSFIGGAADTGELFF